This TCR beta chain stems from a study of response to subunit inactivated influenza vaccine. TCRdb called the RT-PCR reads again in MiXCR, with one record for every CDR3 protein. Among just under 550,000 distinct CDR3 sequences, approximately 24% were seen once, and the ten largest hold around 2.8%. Between the trimmed V and J ends, which lost 0 bases and 5 bases, there was a span of 9 bases. Germline lookup yields CDR1 SGHDT and CDR2 YYEEEE. This CDR3 is built from 13 residues. The sample was also reused in another study, on T cells expressing NK-cell markers. That paper adds: Production of TCR beta cDNA relied on 5'RACE template switching with UMIs. HCMV seropositivity characterized seven of the eight sequenced donors, and seronegativity one. A handful of donors had dominant NKG2C+ clonotypes that comprised about 1.0-7.0% of their CD8+ T cells. Clones of NKG2C+ T cells that had expanded were of unclear HCMV specificity.

The chain joins TRBV5-6 to TRBJ2-7; no clear D. Sample: CD4+ T cells sorted from PBMCs, taken about 13 days after vaccination. This receptor was identified in a middle-aged man who received an inactivated influenza vaccine. CDR3 loop: CASSLADNDEQYF. The CDR3 region has the DNA TGTGCCAGCAGCTTGGCCGATAATGACGAGCAGTACTTC.